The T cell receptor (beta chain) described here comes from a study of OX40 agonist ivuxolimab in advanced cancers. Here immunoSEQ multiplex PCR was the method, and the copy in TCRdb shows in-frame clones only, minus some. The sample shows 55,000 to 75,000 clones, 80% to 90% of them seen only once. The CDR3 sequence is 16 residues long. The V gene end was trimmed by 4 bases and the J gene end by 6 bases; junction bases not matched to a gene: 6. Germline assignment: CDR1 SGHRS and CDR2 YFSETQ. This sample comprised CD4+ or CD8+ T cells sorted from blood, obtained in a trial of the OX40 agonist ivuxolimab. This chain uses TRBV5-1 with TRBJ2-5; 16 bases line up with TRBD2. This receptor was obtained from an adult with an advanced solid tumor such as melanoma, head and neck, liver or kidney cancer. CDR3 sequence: CASSPSGLAGGKTQYF. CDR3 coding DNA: TGCGCCAGCAGCCCGTCGGGACTAGCGGGGGGGAAGACCCAGTACTTC.